The 26 T cell receptor beta chains below were found in one sample sequenced in a study of blood T cell repertoires in COVID-19. Produced via immunoSEQ multiplex PCR; TCRdb's table is partial and in-frame only. The sample consists of about 290,000 clones, 85% of them appearing once. Sequencing was carried out using peripheral blood. The receptors come from a woman aged 50 to 60 with active or convalescent COVID-19.

The chain employs TRBV11-2 and TRBJ2-7, with TRBD2 matching 12 bases. The CDR3 is 15 residues long. Germline trimming cut 2 bases from V and 3 bases from J; bases unmatched to any gene: 2. Germline CDR1 and CDR2: SGHAT and FQNNGV. CDR3: CASSLLAGGIYEQYF. CDR3 DNA sequence: TGTGCCAGCAGCTTACTAGCGGGAGGGATCTACGAGCAGTACTTC. Filled out from reference TRBV11-2 and TRBJ2-7, the complete variable domain reads EAGVAQSPRYKIIEKRQSVAFWCNPISGHATLYWYQQILGQGPKLLIQFQNNGVVDDSQLPKDRFSAERLKGVDSTLKIQPAKLEDSAVYLCASSLLAGGIYEQYFGPGTRLTVT.

The chain combines TRBV30 with TRBJ2-1, with D unclear. The ends were cut back, 0 bases at V and 15 bases at J, with 12 bases in the middle. CDR3 length equals 11 residues. Germline loops: CDR1 GTSNPN, CDR2 SVGIG (reference sequence). In DNA form, the CDR3 reads TGTGCCTGGAGTGTTATCGACTTAACGTTCTTC. The encoded protein is CAWSVIDLTFF.

V gene TRBV11-2 combines with J gene TRBJ2-1, with 8 nucleotides matching TRBD2. Germline CDR1 and CDR2: SGHAT and FQNNGV. The V gene end was trimmed by 0 bases and the J gene end by 5 bases; junction bases not matched to a gene: 12. There are 18 residues in the CDR3. CDR3 DNA sequence: TGTGCCAGCAGCTTAGAGGAGTGGCTAGCGGGTCCTAACAATGAGCAGTTCTTC. This encodes CASSLEEWLAGPNNEQFF.

The V and J genes are TRBV27 and TRBJ2-3; TRBD1 aligns across 9 bases. Germline V gene data show CDR1 as MNHEY and CDR2 as SMNVEV (reference sequence). The CDR3 totals 15 residues. V shed 3 bases and J 4 bases; nucleotides not matched to a gene: 5. This CDR3 is CASSFRDRVADTQYF. The CDR3, as DNA: TGTGCCAGCAGTTTCAGGGACAGGGTGGCAGATACGCAGTATTTT.

As DNA, the CDR3 is TGCGCCAGCAGCTTGAGGGGGACGGAGGTTGAAAAACTGTTTTTT. Translated, it gives CASSLRGTEVEKLFF. V usage is TRBV5-1 and J usage is TRBJ1-4; the D gene is possibly TRBD1 (6 bases). Trimming took off 1 base at V and 7 bases at J, with 14 bases between the two ends. Germline CDR1 is SGHRS and CDR2 is YFSETQ. This CDR3 has 15 amino acids.

The chain has TRBV19 and TRBJ1-5; D ambiguous. The CDR3 has 15 residues. The germline V and J ends were trimmed by 5 bases and 0 bases, with 11 bases remaining between them. Germline V gene sequence: CDR1 LNHDA, CDR2 SQIVND (reference sequence). CDR3: CASSVYSYSNQPQHF. In DNA, the CDR3 is TGTGCCAGTAGTGTGTACAGTTATAGCAATCAGCCCCAGCATTTT.

The chain recombines TRBV9 with TRBJ1-2, with D perhaps matching TRBD1 (6 bases). With 4 bases removed from V and 3 bases from J, the gap between germline ends came to 13 bases. The CDR3 spans 14 residues. The germline gives CDR1 SGDLS, CDR2 YYNGEE. The CDR3 DNA is TGTGCCAGCAGCTTGGGGGCAGATCACTATGGCTACACCTTC. This codes for CASSLGADHYGYTF.

CDR3 DNA sequence: TGTGCCTGGAGTAGGTTTGCAGGGGATAACTATGGCTACACCTTC. It encodes CAWSRFAGDNYGYTF. V usage is TRBV30 and J usage is TRBJ1-2; possible D gene TRBD1, 6 bases. The CDR3 covers 15 residues. Germline V gene sequence: CDR1 GTSNPN, CDR2 SVGIG (reference sequence). The germline V and J ends were trimmed by 2 bases and 1 base, with 14 bases remaining between them.

The chain couples TRBV7-9 to TRBJ2-7; 10 nucleotides align to TRBD2. In germline, CDR1 is SEHNR, CDR2 FQNEAQ (reference sequence). The CDR3 length is 16 residues. The V and J ends lost 6 bases and 2 bases, in that order; junction bases with no gene match: 10. The CDR3 DNA reads TGTGCCAGCAGTCTCCCCGGGACTAGCGCTCCCTACGAGCAGTACTTC. Translated: CASSLPGTSAPYEQYF.

The chain is built from TRBV12-2 and TRBJ1-6; the D call in the table, TRBD1, was not verified against the DNA. TRBV12-2 is a known pseudogene. The length of the CDR3 is 15 residues. DNA for the CDR3: TGTGCAAGTCGCTTAGACCCAGGGACAGGGAAACCCCTCCACTTT. It specifies CASRLDPGTGKPLHF.

The chain joins TRBV29-1 to TRBJ2-5; no reliable D call. This CDR3 spans 12 amino acids. Germline values: CDR1 SQVTM, CDR2 ANQGSEA. Trimming took off 2 bases at V and 5 bases at J, with 9 bases between the two ends. In DNA, the CDR3 is TGCAGCGTTGAATCGGTCTGGGAGACCCAGTACTTC. It translates to CSVESVWETQYF.

The chain couples TRBV6-4 to TRBJ1-2; D is uncertain. The CDR3 is made up of 14 amino acids. The V end was cut by 0 bases, the J end by 7 bases, with 12 bases between. Germline V gives CDR1 MRHNA, CDR2 SNTAGT. CDR3 bases: TGTGCCAGCAGTGACTCTGAAGTTTCGGGTGGCTACACCTTC. Translating gives CASSDSEVSGGYTF.

V usage is TRBV9 and J usage is TRBJ2-2, with D possibly TRBD2 on 5 matching bases. Germline V gene sequence: CDR1 SGDLS, CDR2 YYNGEE. V lost 0 bases and J lost 5, with 11 bases in between. This CDR3 is built from 15 residues. The CDR3 sequence is CASSVGSSLTGELFF. CDR3 bases: TGTGCCAGCAGCGTAGGATCTAGCTTAACCGGGGAGCTGTTTTTT.

The chain couples TRBV5-1 to TRBJ2-1; 10 bases align to TRBD2. This CDR3 is 15 amino acids long. The V gene end was trimmed by 4 bases and the J gene end by 6 bases; junction bases not matched to a gene: 7. From germline, CDR1 is SGHRS and CDR2 YFSETQ. For the CDR3, the DNA is TGCGCCAGCAGCGTTGGGACTAGCGTTCCCAATGAGCAGTTCTTC. Protein: CASSVGTSVPNEQFF.

The chain joins TRBV10-3 to TRBJ2-7, with 9 bases identical to TRBD1. Germline CDR1 reads ENHRY; CDR2 reads SYGVKD. The CDR3 sequence is 14 residues long. Unmatched junction bases numbered 4, after V lost 3 bases and J lost 4 bases. The CDR3 is CAISEGGQGYEQYF. The CDR3 nucleotides are TGTGCCATCAGTGAAGGGGGACAGGGTTACGAGCAGTACTTC.

V and J are TRBV5-1 and TRBJ2-1, with TRBD1 matching 8 bases. The CDR3 has 14 residues. Per germline, CDR1 SGHRS and CDR2 YFSETQ. The junction had 0 bases not matched to a gene; V was cut back by 1 base and J by 3 bases. CDR3 nucleotide sequence: TGCGCCAGCAGCTTGACAGGGGGCTACAATGAGCAGTTCTTC. Residues: CASSLTGGYNEQFF. Using reference TRBV5-1 and TRBJ2-1 for the parts outside the CDR3, the full variable domain is KAGVTQTPRYLIKTRGQQVTLSCSPISGHRSVSWYQQTPGQGLQFLFEYFSETQRNKGNFPGRFSGRQFSNSRSEMNVSTLELGDSALYLCASSLTGGYNEQFFGPGTRLTVL.

This chain connects TRBV6-2 or TRBV6-3 to TRBJ2-1, with 9 bases identical to TRBD2. Losses at the gene ends were 2 bases for V and 5 bases for J; bases not matched to a gene: 10. This CDR3 spans 17 amino acids. CDR1 and CDR2 (germline): MNHEY, SVGEGT. The CDR3 region has the DNA TGTGCCAGCAGTTACAGGGCGGGAGGGCCCCGTAACAATGAGCAGTTCTTC. Translating it yields CASSYRAGGPRNNEQFF.

This clone was counted between two and nine times. The chain carries TRBV2 and TRBJ1-5; D perhaps matches TRBD1 (6 bases). The CDR3 sequence is 16 residues long. V dropped 3 bases and J dropped 0 bases, with 12 bases sitting between them. Germline CDR1 reads SNHLY; CDR2 reads FYNNEI. The CDR3 is CASSEGQGNSNQPQHF. The CDR3 nucleotides are TGTGCCAGCAGTGAGGGCCAGGGGAATAGCAATCAGCCCCAGCATTTT.

This clone was recorded once. This chain joins TRBV6-2 or TRBV6-3 and TRBJ1-5, with D uncertain. Germline V gives CDR1 MNHEY, CDR2 SVGEGT. The CDR3 has 15 amino acids. The ends were cut back, 5 bases at V and 4 bases at J, with 15 bases in the middle. The CDR3 bases are TGTGCCAGCAGTGTGCCGGGTCGTGCTAATCAGCCCCAGCATTTT. As protein: CASSVPGRANQPQHF.

This chain uses TRBV5-1 with TRBJ2-2, with 9 bases aligning to TRBD2. After removal of 1 base from V and 5 bases from J, the junction contained 6 bases not matched to a gene. This CDR3 has 16 residues. Germline-derived CDR1 and CDR2 are SGHRS and YFSETQ. In DNA form, the CDR3 reads TGCGCCAGCAGCTTGAGGGTAGCGGGGGAGACCGGGGAGCTGTTTTTT. It encodes CASSLRVAGETGELFF.

This clone was detected a few times. V usage is TRBV10-3 and J usage is TRBJ1-2, with TRBD1 identical over 9 bases. This CDR3 region has 13 residues. The germline CDR1 and CDR2 sequences are ENHRY and SYGVKD. Germline trimming cut 7 bases from V and 2 bases from J; bases unmatched to any gene: 2. This CDR3 reads CAITGTGNYGYTF. The CDR3 DNA is TGTGCCATCACCGGGACAGGGAACTATGGCTACACCTTC.

As concerns this clone: This same CDR3 is encoded by further DNA sequences in the sample. The genes are TRBV5-1 and TRBJ1-4; TRBD1 aligns across 8 bases. V dropped 4 bases and J dropped 8; count of bases not matched to a gene: 7. Germline V gene sequence: CDR1 SGHRS, CDR2 YFSETQ. The CDR3 contains 14 residues. The CDR3: CASSLGQGGEKLFF. The CDR3, as DNA: TGCGCCAGCAGCCTAGGACAGGGTGGGGAAAAACTGTTTTTT.

This clone was counted a few times. This chain uses TRBV5-1 with TRBJ1-1; weak D call: TRBD1 (6 bases). V was cut by 4 bases and J by 6 bases, with 13 bases left in between. This CDR3 is 13 amino acids long. Germline V CDR1 and CDR2: SGHRS, YFSETQ. CDR3 DNA sequence: TGCGCCAGCAGCCCTACAGGGCTCTCTGAAGCTTTCTTT. It encodes CASSPTGLSEAFF.

V is TRBV28 and J is TRBJ2-1; tentatively, D is TRBD1 (6 bases). V lost 5 bases and J lost 11, with 7 bases in between. From germline, CDR1 is MDHEN and CDR2 SYDVKM. This CDR3 contains 10 residues. The DNA of the CDR3 is TGTGCCAGCAGTAGGGGGAAGCAGTTCTTC. Amino acids: CASSRGKQFF. The whole variable domain, filled in from reference TRBV28 and TRBJ2-1, reads DVKVTQSSRYLVKRTGEKVFLECVQDMDHENMFWYRQDPGLGLRLIYFSYDVKMKEKGDIPEGYSVSREKKERFSLILESASTNQTSMYLCASSRGKQFFGPGTRLTVL.

This clone was counted only a few times. The genes are TRBV18 and TRBJ2-7; D is possibly TRBD2 (6 bases). The CDR3 is 12 residues long. Germline CDR1 and CDR2: KGHSH and LQKENI. The V end lost 5 bases, the J end lost 4 bases, and 9 bases lay between the germline ends. The CDR3 reads CASSAGPYEQYF. The CDR3 DNA reads as TGTGCCAGCTCAGCGGGGCCGTACGAGCAGTACTTC.

The chain has TRBV27 and TRBJ2-7; TRBD1 is a possible D gene (5 bases). CDR3 length: 13 residues. Germline assignment: CDR1 MNHEY and CDR2 SMNVEV (reference sequence). Trimming left V 2 bases short and J 3 bases short, with 8 bases between. The CDR3 region is CASSLGRVYEQYF. The CDR3 nucleotides read TGTGCCAGCAGTTTAGGCAGGGTCTACGAGCAGTACTTC.